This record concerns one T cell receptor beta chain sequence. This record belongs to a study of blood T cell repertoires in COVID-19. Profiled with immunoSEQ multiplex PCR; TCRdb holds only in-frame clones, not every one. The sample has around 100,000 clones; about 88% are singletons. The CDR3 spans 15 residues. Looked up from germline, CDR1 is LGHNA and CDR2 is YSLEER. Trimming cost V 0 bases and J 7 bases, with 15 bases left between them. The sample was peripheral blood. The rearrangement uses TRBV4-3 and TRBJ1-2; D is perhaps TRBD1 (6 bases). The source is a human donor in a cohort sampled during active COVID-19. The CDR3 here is CASSQDRRGGFGYTF. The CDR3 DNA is TGCGCCAGCAGCCAAGATCGCAGGGGTGGGTTTGGCTACACCTTC.